This TCR beta chain is from a study of untreated major depressive disorder. Clones were read by immunoSEQ multiplex PCR, and TCRdb kept only the in-frame ones, dropping some. The sample contains under 20,000 clones, around 90% of which appear only once. The study, taken as a whole, reports: A comparatively small sample limits the generalizability of these findings. Only three preselected Vbeta families were compared in sequencing.

On this clone itself: Antigen: not known.

Patients had moderate to severe depression. Blood, 25 to 30 ml, was drawn into EDTA tubes. This clonotype originated in a woman aged 40 to 55 with major depressive disorder. Sequencing used CD4+ T cells from PBMCs.

This CDR3 reads CASSFGGRETQYF. In nucleotides, the CDR3 is TGTGCCAGCAGCTTTGGGGGGAGAGAGACCCAGTACTTC. This chain connects TRBV7-6 to TRBJ2-5; tentative D call: TRBD2 (6 bases). The CDR3 loop spans 13 amino acids. V gave up 3 bases and J gave up 4 bases, with 9 bases separating them. Germline loops: CDR1 SGHVS, CDR2 FNYEAQ.